This passage covers 19 T cell receptor beta chains from one sample sequenced in a study of blood T cell repertoires in COVID-19. Some clones are missing from TCRdb's copy, which holds only in-frame ones; the method was immunoSEQ multiplex PCR. The repertoire has 250,000 to 400,000 clones, approximately 88% of them found once; the top ten carry under 2%. Sequenced: peripheral blood. Every receptor here comes from a woman under 40 with COVID-19, enrolled during active disease.

V and J are TRBV3-1 (or the pseudogene TRBV3-2) and TRBJ2-5, with D tentatively TRBD2 (7 bases). The V end was cut by 1 base, the J end by 0 bases, with 12 bases between. This CDR3 has 16 amino acids. CDR1 is LGHDT, CDR2 YNNKEL, per germline (reference sequence). The CDR3 sequence is CASSQGGGLYQETQYF. The CDR3 DNA follows: TGTGCCAGCAGCCAAGGGGGGGGCTTGTACCAAGAGACCCAGTACTTC.

This chain uses TRBV19 with TRBJ1-3, with 8 bases identical to TRBD1. This CDR3 region has 20 residues. CDR1 and CDR2 (germline): LNHDA, SQIVND (reference sequence). J lost 2 bases, V lost 6 bases, and 21 bases had no gene match. CDR3 region: CASRQTIPGQAQRTGNTIYF. The CDR3 bases are TGTGCCAGTAGACAGACTATCCCGGGACAGGCCCAGCGCACTGGAAACACCATATATTTT.

The rearrangement links TRBV28 to TRBJ1-1; no clear D. The CDR3 spans 14 residues. The ends were cut back, 3 bases at V and 1 base at J, with 9 bases in the middle. Germline lookup yields CDR1 MDHEN and CDR2 SYDVKM. In DNA form, the CDR3 reads TGTGCCAGCAGTTTTCTCCCGAGGAACACTGAAGCTTTCTTT. It yields the protein CASSFLPRNTEAFF.

V gene TRBV18 combines with J gene TRBJ2-7; 10 nucleotides align to TRBD1. V was pared by 6 bases and J by 2 bases, with 4 bases of the junction left unmatched. CDR1 is KGHSH and CDR2 is LQKENI in the germline V gene. The CDR3 has 14 amino acids. CDR3 protein: CASSLGQGPYEQYV. In DNA form, the CDR3 reads TGTGCCAGCTCTTTGGGACAGGGGCCCTACGAGCAGTACGTC.

The chain couples TRBV7-8 to TRBJ1-3; no clear D gene. V lost 3 bases and J 0 bases, leaving 12 bases between the germline ends. From germline, CDR1 is SGHVS and CDR2 FQNEAQ. The CDR3 contains 16 residues. DNA for the CDR3: TGTGCCAGCAGCTTGCAGATGGTATCCTCTGGAAACACCATATATTTT. It codes for CASSLQMVSSGNTIYF.

The chain joins TRBV19 to TRBJ1-4; TRBD1 matches at 8 bases. This CDR3 has 16 residues. V trimming: 3 bases; J trimming: 4 bases; junction bases outside the gene matches: 7. The germline V gene encodes CDR1 LNHDA and CDR2 SQIVND (reference sequence). CDR3 protein: CASSILGTGINEKLFF. The CDR3 DNA follows: TGTGCCAGTAGTATCCTCGGGACAGGAATTAATGAAAAACTGTTTTTT.

The rearrangement links TRBV12-3 or TRBV12-4 to TRBJ2-7; no clear D. The CDR3 is 11 amino acids. V was clipped by 4 bases and J by 6 bases, with 7 bases between them. The CDR3 nucleotides read TGTGCCAGCAGTTCAACAGTCGAGCAGTACTTC. Its protein is CASSSTVEQYF.

The gene calls are TRBV28 and TRBJ1-5; the D is unclear. Deletions cut 3 bases from V and 1 base from J, with 16 bases between. The germline CDR1 and CDR2 sequences are MDHEN and SYDVKM. The CDR3 totals 17 residues. CDR3 coding DNA: TGTGCCAGCAGTTTCGGCCGGGGTGGGGAAAGCAATCAGCCCCAGCATTTT. Its protein is CASSFGRGGESNQPQHF.

This clone was detected only a few times. The genes are TRBV2 and TRBJ1-3, with D possibly TRBD1 on 6 matching bases. The CDR3 has 15 amino acids. Between the trimmed V and J ends, which lost 6 bases and 4 bases, there was a span of 16 bases. Germline loops: CDR1 SNHLY, CDR2 FYNNEI. CDR3 bases: TGTGCCAGCAGACCGGCCGGGGGGGCCGGAAACACCATATATTTT. Translated, it gives CASRPAGGAGNTIYF. The complete variable domain, with remaining parts taken from reference TRBV2 and TRBJ1-3, reads EPEVTQTPSHQVTQMGQEVILRCVPISNHLYFYWYRQILGQKVEFLVSFYNNEISEKSEIFDDQFSVERPDGSNFTLKIRSTKLEDSAMYFCASRPAGGAGNTIYFGEGSWLTVV.

The V and J genes are TRBV3-1 (or the pseudogene TRBV3-2) and TRBJ1-2; tentative D call: TRBD1 (5 bases). This CDR3 is built from 14 residues. Trimming removed 3 bases at V and 8 bases at J, with 16 bases between. The germline CDR1 and CDR2 sequences are LGHDT and YNNKEL (reference sequence). CDR3 in amino acids: CASSHWDRRDGYTF. As DNA, the CDR3 is TGTGCCAGCAGCCACTGGGACCGGAGGGACGGCTACACCTTC.

CDR3 in DNA: TGCAGTGCTAGTTCTCCAAGAGGCTATGGCTACACCTTC. Translating gives CSASSPRGYGYTF. The V call is TRBV20-1, the J call TRBJ1-2; D unclear. The V and J ends lost 3 bases and 4 bases respectively, with 12 bases between them. Germline values: CDR1 DFQATT, CDR2 SNEGSKA (reference sequence). The CDR3 length is 13 residues.

The chain is built from TRBV7-3 and TRBJ1-3; D not certain. CDR3 length: 17 amino acids. Trimming removed 3 bases at V and 0 bases at J, with 15 bases between. Looked up from germline, CDR1 is SGHTA and CDR2 is FQGTGA. CDR3 DNA: TGTGCCAGCAGCTTCCTCCAGATAGCGAGCTCTGGAAACACCATATATTTT. The encoded protein is CASSFLQIASSGNTIYF.

This chain links TRBV3-1 (or the pseudogene TRBV3-2) with TRBJ1-2, with 10 bases matching TRBD1. This CDR3 has 14 residues. J gave up 6 bases and V 0 bases, and 1 base lay outside the gene matches. Germline assignment: CDR1 LGHDT and CDR2 YNNKEL (reference sequence). Here the CDR3 reads CASSQETGGNGYTF. DNA for the CDR3: TGTGCCAGCAGCCAAGAGACAGGGGGCAATGGCTACACCTTC.

Notes on this clone: Other DNA sequences in the same sample also yield this CDR3. The genes are TRBV18 and TRBJ1-4, with TRBD1 matching 8 bases. Germline CDR1 is KGHSH and CDR2 is LQKENI. Trimming at V came to 2 bases and at J to 5 bases, leaving 4 bases not matched to a gene. This CDR3 region has 15 residues. CDR3 DNA: TGTGCCAGCTCACCAGGAACAGGGGGAAATGAAAAACTGTTTTTT. Protein sequence: CASSPGTGGNEKLFF.

This clone was detected only a few times. The gene calls are TRBV13 and TRBJ2-2, with a weak D call TRBD2 (5 bases). Trimming cost V 6 bases and J 6 bases, with 17 bases left between them. Germline V CDR1 and CDR2: PRHDT, FYEKMQ (reference sequence). This CDR3 region has 15 residues. CDR3 sequence: CASSTPGVPPGELFF. The CDR3 coding sequence is TGTGCCAGCAGTACCCCCGGGGTCCCTCCCGGGGAGCTGTTTTTT.

The rearrangement joins TRBV6-1 to TRBJ1-2; D is perhaps TRBD1 (6 bases). Trimming left V 1 base short and J 5 bases short, with 17 bases between. The CDR3 has 16 amino acids. Germline CDR1 MNHNS, CDR2 SASEGT. CDR3 nucleotide sequence: TGTGCCAGCAGTGAAGTTGTGGGCAGGGGAAGATATGGCTACACCTTC. This gives the protein CASSEVVGRGRYGYTF.

This rearrangement joins TRBV6-1 to TRBJ1-1, with 11 positions matching TRBD1. V shed 2 bases, J shed 4 bases, and the junction held 3 bases outside the gene matches. Per germline, CDR1 MNHNS and CDR2 SASEGT. CDR3 size: 15 residues. CDR3: CASSERTGGLTEAFF. Written as DNA, the CDR3 is TGTGCCAGCAGTGAAAGGACAGGGGGCCTCACTGAAGCTTTCTTT.

This clone has just a few counts. The genes are TRBV7-8 and TRBJ1-2; TRBD1 matches 10 bases. Germline lookup yields CDR1 SGHVS and CDR2 FQNEAQ. Losses at the gene ends were 5 bases for V and 8 bases for J; bases not matched to a gene: 5. The CDR3 runs 13 residues. This CDR3 reads CASSPRTGGGYTF. CDR3 nucleotide sequence: TGTGCCAGCAGCCCGAGGACAGGGGGAGGCTACACCTTC.

This chain uses TRBV5-6 with TRBJ2-1; D is perhaps TRBD2 (6 bases). Germline CDR1 is SGHDT and CDR2 is YYEEEE. Deletions cut 3 bases from V and 7 bases from J, with 20 bases between. The CDR3 has 16 amino acids. The CDR3 loop is CASSSGLLLRGNEQFF. CDR3 sequence (DNA): TGTGCCAGCAGCTCGGGACTCTTGCTGCGTGGAAATGAGCAGTTCTTC.